The clone carrying this T cell receptor beta chain was observed at least ten times. CDR1 is SGHVS, CDR2 FNYEAQ, per germline. V gave up 4 bases and J gave up 3 bases; unmatched junction bases: 8. The CDR3 totals 15 residues. These data are taken from a study of T cells in Graves' hyperthyroidism and ophthalmopathy. RNA transcripts provided the source from which TCR beta CDR3 regions were amplified. With the HTBI primer set, the TCR CDR3 went through a first round of RT-PCR. TCRdb processed the multiplex PCR reads anew with MiXCR; each CDR3 protein has one entry. Among about 840,000 distinct CDR3 sequences listed, 38% were seen once.

Sequencing was done on a sample of blood. The rearrangement uses TRBV7-6 and TRBJ2-7, with 8 bases identical to TRBD1. This receptor was taken from a young man with Graves' hyperthyroidism. The CDR3 nucleotides are TGTGCCAGCAGCTCAGGACAGGGAGCCCTCTACGAGCAGTACTTC. Translating gives CASSSGQGALYEQYF.